This TCR beta chain was sequenced during a study of Graves' ophthalmopathy and Graves' hyperthyroidism. Findings of the study overall: Ophthalmopathy progression predictions by the model showed 72% to 80% specificity and 70.59% sensitivity.

Ophthalmopathy cases showed moderate-to-severe activity, scoring CAS ≥3 and NOSPECS ≥4, with duration under 3 months. Establishment of the diagnosis relied upon clinical symptoms, serum thyroxine, TRAb, thyroid ultrasound and orbital computed tomography. What supplied the PBMCs was about 9.1 ml of fresh peripheral blood. RNA transcripts provided the template for amplifying TCR beta CDR3 regions. The first-round RT-PCR employed HTBI primers together with the Qiagen OneStep RT-PCR kit. A multiplex PCR was then performed as the second round. TCRdb reprocessed the multiplex PCR reads via MiXCR and lists one record per CDR3 protein. Of 360,000 or so distinct CDR3 sequences in the sample, approximately 20% were seen once. This clonotype appeared many times. No antigen is known for it. Losses at the gene ends were 5 bases for V and 5 bases for J; bases not matched to a gene: 11. The CDR3 covers 15 residues. Germline V gives CDR1 SGHTA, CDR2 FQGTGA.

The sample taken for sequencing was peripheral blood. The source of this sequence is a woman aged 18-30 years with Graves' ophthalmopathy. The chain joins TRBV7-3 to TRBJ2-5, with TRBD2 matching over 7 bases. The CDR3 coding sequence is TGTGCCAGCAGCCAAATAGCGGGTTCCGAGGAGACCCAGTACTTC. Amino acid sequence: CASSQIAGSEETQYF. Based on the CDR3 plus reference TRBV7-3 and TRBJ2-5, the full variable domain is GAGVSQTPSNKVTEKGKYVELRCDPISGHTALYWYRQSLGQGPEFLIYFQGTGAADDSGLPNDRFFAVRPEGSVSTLKIQRTERGDSAVYLCASSQIAGSEETQYFGPGTRLLVL.